The 18 T cell receptor beta chains presented below share a single source sample, sequenced in a study of blood T cells in healthy people across ages (dated by TCRdb to between 2014 and 2017). Libraries were prepared through 5' RACE. Instrument on record: Illumina HiSeq 2500. A second PCR of 7 to 11 cycles was performed with a sample-barcoded 5' primer and a J-beta primer mix. TCRdb passed the public sequencing reads through fastp at Q25 and MiXCR, retaining productive beta sequences. Rows are unified per CDR3 protein, each entry keeping the most common DNA and genes. The sample data list 700,000 to 850,000 distinct CDR3 sequences, and about 48% of these were observed just once. The top ten clones comprise about 42% of the sample. Material for sequencing was blood. The receptors here all came from an older man in good health.

The genes are TRBV4-1 and TRBJ2-5; D is ambiguous. Gene TRBJ2-7 matches the end of the DNA better, so the J call may be wrong. CDR3 size: 15 residues. Germline loops: CDR1 MGHRA, CDR2 YSYEKL. CDR3 in amino acids: CASSQDAGLSHEQYF. As DNA, the CDR3 is TGCGCCAGCAGCCAAGACGCCGGGTTAAGTCACGAGCAGTACTTC.

The chain uses TRBV9 and TRBJ2-7; 7 nucleotides agree with TRBD2. The CDR3 has 13 residues. The germline CDR1 and CDR2 sequences are SGDLS and YYNGEE. Trimming cost V 8 bases and J 0 bases; bases outside gene matches: 5. The CDR3 here is CARRRDYSYEQYF. CDR3 DNA: TGTGCCAGACGAAGGGACTACTCCTACGAGCAGTACTTC.

V is TRBV3-1 and J is TRBJ2-4; D is perhaps TRBD1 or TRBD2 (6 bases each). The CDR3 has 17 amino acids. Germline-derived CDR1 and CDR2 are LGHDT and YNNKEL (reference sequence). V shed 5 bases and J shed 2 bases, with 19 bases lying between them. The CDR3 nucleotides read TGTGCCAGCAGCTGTTCCGGGGGCGCAAACTCCAAAAACATTCAGTACTTC. It is translated as CASSCSGGANSKNIQYF.

The chain combines TRBV4-2 with TRBJ1-4; D remains ambiguous. The CDR3 extends over 16 amino acids. Germline V gene lookup returns CDR1 LGHNA and CDR2 YNFKEQ. Trimming pared 0 bases from V and 8 bases from J, leaving 16 bases between. The CDR3 spells CASSQEGSGLGEKLFF. The CDR3 region has the DNA TGTGCCAGCAGCCAAGAGGGATCCGGGCTCGGAGAAAAACTGTTTTTT.

This clonotype was observed a few times. This chain uses TRBV29-1 with TRBJ2-1; 8 positions match TRBD2. The germline CDR1 and CDR2 sequences are SQVTM and ANQGSEA. J lost 6 bases, V lost 5 bases, and 9 bases had no gene match. The CDR3 is made up of 14 amino acids. DNA of the CDR3: TGCAGCGTTATCGTGGCGGGAGGACCCAATGAGCAGTTCTTC. The encoded protein is CSVIVAGGPNEQFF.

This chain uses TRBV12-3 or TRBV12-4 with TRBJ1-5; 10 bases align to TRBD1. With 6 bases clipped from V and 6 bases from J, the junction kept 17 bases outside the gene matches. The CDR3 contains 18 residues. The CDR3 region has the DNA TGTGCCAGCAGCAGCATAACCGGGACAGGGGTCGTCAGTCAGCCCCAGCATTTT. It yields the protein CASSSITGTGVVSQPQHF.

The gene calls are TRBV29-1 and TRBJ2-5, with 8 bases fitting TRBD1. V lost 1 base, J lost 2 bases, and 3 bases stayed unmatched. CDR1 is SQVTM and CDR2 is ANQGSEA in the germline V gene. The CDR3 totals 14 residues. CDR3 nucleotide sequence: TGCAGCGTTGAAGTGGACAGGGATCAAGAGACCCAGTACTTC. As protein: CSVEVDRDQETQYF. The variable domain in full, with the rest retrieved from reference TRBV29-1 and TRBJ2-5, is SAVISQKPSRDICQRGTSLTIQCQVDSQVTMMFWYRQQPGQSLTLIATANQGSEATYESGFVIDKFPISRPNLTFSTLTVSNMSPEDSSIYLCSVEVDRDQETQYFGPGTRLLVL.

The chain is built from TRBV9 and TRBJ2-3, with 10 bases that match TRBD2. The length of the CDR3 is 17 residues. CDR1 is SGDLS and CDR2 is YYNGEE in the germline V gene. J lost 1 base, V lost 0 bases, and 5 bases had no gene match. CDR3: CASSVALAGAGTDTQYF. DNA of the CDR3: TGTGCCAGCAGCGTAGCGCTAGCGGGAGCGGGCACAGATACGCAGTATTTT. Full variable domain (remainder filled in from reference TRBV9 and TRBJ2-3): DSGVTQTPKHLITATGQRVTLRCSPRSGDLSVYWYQQSLDQGLQFLIQYYNGEERAKGNILERFSAQQFPDLHSELNLSSLELGDSALYFCASSVALAGAGTDTQYFGPGTRLTVL.

V is TRBV4-1 and J is TRBJ2-5, with D possibly being TRBD2 (5 bases). V was cut by 7 bases and J by 11 bases, with 20 bases left in between. Germline V gene lookup returns CDR1 MGHRA and CDR2 YSYEKL. CDR3 length equals 13 residues. CDR3 residues: CASNREPERRQYF. CDR3 DNA sequence: TGCGCCAGCAACCGAGAGCCCGAAAGGAGGCAGTACTTC.

The chain combines TRBV20-1 with TRBJ2-1; D is ambiguous. The germline gives CDR1 DFQATT, CDR2 SNEGSKA (reference sequence). The CDR3 is 14 amino acids. The V end lost 5 bases, the J end lost 7 bases, and 18 bases lay between the germline ends. CDR3 bases: TGCAGTGCTTTAAACATTCGGAGTCGAAATGAGCAGTTCTTC. It encodes CSALNIRSRNEQFF.

This chain uses TRBV12-3 or TRBV12-4 with TRBJ2-5, with TRBD1 matching 7 bases. J lost 1 base, V lost 6 bases, and 5 bases had no gene match. CDR3 size: 14 residues. The DNA of the CDR3 is TGTGCCAGCAGCTGGGACAGATTCCAAGAGACCCAGTACTTC. This encodes CASSWDRFQETQYF.

This chain uses TRBV6-5 with TRBJ1-6, with D unresolved. The CDR3 is made up of 15 amino acids. Trimming removed 7 bases from V and 4 bases from J, with 14 bases in between. The germline gives CDR1 MNHEY, CDR2 SVGAGI. CDR3 in DNA: TGTGCCAGCACCTCGACCCGGTCTTATAATTCACCCCTCCACTTT. Its translation: CASTSTRSYNSPLHF.

The V and J genes are TRBV5-1 and TRBJ1-2, with TRBD1 identical over 12 bases. CDR1 is SGHRS, CDR2 YFSETQ, per germline. The CDR3 extends over 16 amino acids. With 3 bases clipped from V and 4 bases from J, the junction kept 7 bases outside the gene matches. The CDR3 is CASSWGTGGKGYGYTF. The CDR3 region has the DNA TGCGCCAGCAGCTGGGGGACAGGGGGCAAAGGCTATGGCTACACCTTC.

This clonotype was seen only a few times. The gene calls are TRBV9 and TRBJ2-5; no definite D call. In germline, CDR1 is SGDLS, CDR2 YYNGEE. Trimming cost V 0 bases and J 2 bases, with 11 bases left between them. This CDR3 is built from 15 residues. The CDR3 protein is CASSVALGRQETQYF. CDR3 sequence (DNA): TGTGCCAGCAGCGTAGCTCTAGGCAGGCAAGAGACCCAGTACTTC.

This clonotype appeared once. The chain recombines TRBV29-1 with TRBJ1-1, with TRBD1 matching over 10 bases. CDR3 length: 18 residues. With 4 bases clipped from V and 1 base from J, the junction kept 15 bases outside the gene matches. CDR1 and CDR2 from the germline V gene are SQVTM and ANQGSEA. CDR3 protein: CSVAGRWTGGVGNTEAFF. CDR3 bases: TGCAGCGTTGCCGGCCGGTGGACAGGGGGTGTGGGGAACACTGAAGCTTTCTTT.

The chain employs TRBV4-1 and TRBJ2-7; D gene uncertain. CDR1 is MGHRA and CDR2 is YSYEKL in the germline V gene. V dropped 4 bases and J dropped 6 bases, with 7 bases sitting between them. The CDR3 is made up of 11 amino acids. The DNA for the CDR3 is TGCGCCAGCAGCCTCCACTCCGAGCAGTACTTC. Translating gives CASSLHSEQYF.

The chain carries TRBV10-3 and TRBJ2-5; TRBD2 matches at 13 bases. The closer fit of TRBJ2-7 to the DNA end suggests the J call may be wrong. From germline, CDR1 is ENHRY and CDR2 SYGVKD. The CDR3 spans 15 residues. The CDR3 is CAISPWTSGSYEQYF. CDR3 DNA sequence: TGTGCCATCAGTCCATGGACTAGCGGGAGTTACGAGCAGTACTTC.

The rearrangement uses TRBV2 and TRBJ2-7, with 8 bases identical to TRBD2. The CDR3 sequence is 14 residues long. CDR1 SNHLY and CDR2 FYNNEI come from the germline V gene. V dropped 7 bases and J dropped 7; count of bases not matched to a gene: 12. The CDR3 DNA sequence: TGTGCCAGCACCAAGCGGGAGACTACCTTAGAGCAGTACTTC. This encodes CASTKRETTLEQYF.